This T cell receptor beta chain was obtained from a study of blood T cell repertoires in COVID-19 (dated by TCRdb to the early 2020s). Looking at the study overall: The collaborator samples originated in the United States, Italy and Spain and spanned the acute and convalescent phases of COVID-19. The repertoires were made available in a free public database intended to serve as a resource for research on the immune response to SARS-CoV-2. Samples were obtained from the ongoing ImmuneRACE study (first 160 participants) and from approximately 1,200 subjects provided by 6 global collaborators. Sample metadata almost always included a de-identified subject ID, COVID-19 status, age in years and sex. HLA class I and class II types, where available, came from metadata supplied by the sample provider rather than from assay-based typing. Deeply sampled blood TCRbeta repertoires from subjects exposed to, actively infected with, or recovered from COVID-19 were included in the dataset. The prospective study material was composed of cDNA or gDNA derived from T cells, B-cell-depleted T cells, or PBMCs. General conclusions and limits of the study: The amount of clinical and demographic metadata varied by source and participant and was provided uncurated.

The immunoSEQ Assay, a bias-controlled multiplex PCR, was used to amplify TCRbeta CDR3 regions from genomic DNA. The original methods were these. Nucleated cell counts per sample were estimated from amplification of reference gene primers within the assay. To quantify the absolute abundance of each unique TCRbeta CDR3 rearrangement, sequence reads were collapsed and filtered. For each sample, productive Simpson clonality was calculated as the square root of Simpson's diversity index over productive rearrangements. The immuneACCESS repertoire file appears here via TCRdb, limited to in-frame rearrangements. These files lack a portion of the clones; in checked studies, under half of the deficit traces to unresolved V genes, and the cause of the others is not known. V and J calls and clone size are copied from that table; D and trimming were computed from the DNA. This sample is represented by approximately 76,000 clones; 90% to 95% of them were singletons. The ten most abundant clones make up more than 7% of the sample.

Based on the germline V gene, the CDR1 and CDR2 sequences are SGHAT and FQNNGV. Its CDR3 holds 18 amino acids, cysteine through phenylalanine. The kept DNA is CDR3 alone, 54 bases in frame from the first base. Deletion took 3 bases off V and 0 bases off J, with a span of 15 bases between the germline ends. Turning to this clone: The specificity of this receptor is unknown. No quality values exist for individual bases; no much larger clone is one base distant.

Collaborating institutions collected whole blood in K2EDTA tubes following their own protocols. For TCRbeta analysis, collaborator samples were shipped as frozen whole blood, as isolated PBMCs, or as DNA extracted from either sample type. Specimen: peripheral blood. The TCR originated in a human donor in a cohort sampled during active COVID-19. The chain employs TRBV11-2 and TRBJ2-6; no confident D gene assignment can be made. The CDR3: CASSLYQFPSSGANVLTF. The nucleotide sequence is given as TGTGCCAGCAGCTTGTATCAGTTCCCTTCCTCTGGGGCCAACGTCCTGACTTTC.